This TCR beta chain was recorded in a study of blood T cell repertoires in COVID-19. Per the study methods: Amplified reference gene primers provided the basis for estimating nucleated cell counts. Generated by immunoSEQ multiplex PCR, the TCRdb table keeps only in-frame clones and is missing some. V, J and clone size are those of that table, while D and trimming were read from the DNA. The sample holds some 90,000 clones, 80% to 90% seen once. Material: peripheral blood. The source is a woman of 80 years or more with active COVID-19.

The CDR3 nucleotides read TGCAGCGCCGGGGGACTAGCGGGAGTCGAGCAGTTCTTC. The encoded protein is CSAGGLAGVEQFF. This chain connects TRBV29-1 to TRBJ2-1, with 14 bases matching TRBD2. Germline loops: CDR1 SQVTM, CDR2 ANQGSEA. CDR3 length equals 13 residues. J gave up 10 bases and V 7 bases, and 6 bases lay outside the gene matches.